Below, 32 T cell receptor beta chains from the same sample are listed, as sequenced in a study of T cells after yellow fever vaccination. One entry per CDR3 protein, called by TCRdb with MiXCR from the 5' RACE reads. This table has about 14,000 distinct CDR3 sequences, about 7.3% appearing once. The sample was PBMCs, either bulk or a sorted T-cell subset (CD4+, CD8+, memory, or dextramer-sorted; not recorded which), taken on the day of the yellow fever booster vaccination. These receptor sequences come from a young man who received the YFV17D yellow fever vaccine.

This clonotype was recorded a few times. The V call is TRBV5-4, the J call TRBJ1-1, with TRBD1 matching over 9 bases. V shed 3 bases and J 0 bases; nucleotides not matched to a gene: 9. The germline V gene encodes CDR1 SGHNT and CDR2 YYREEE (reference sequence). The CDR3 extends over 17 amino acids. The CDR3 loop is CASSSTDYRGLNTEAFF. The CDR3 nucleotides are TGTGCCAGCAGCTCAACCGACTACAGGGGGCTGAACACTGAAGCTTTCTTT. Full variable domain (missing parts from reference TRBV5-4 and TRBJ1-1): ETGVTQSPTHLIKTRGQQVTLRCSSQSGHNTVSWYQQALGQGPQFIFQYYREEENGRGNFPPRFSGLQFPNYSSELNVNALELDDSALYLCASSSTDYRGLNTEAFFGQGTRLTVV.

In its sample, this clonotype was seen many times. This chain links TRBV6-5 with TRBJ2-3; 9 bases are a match to TRBD1. V was clipped by 6 bases and J by 4 bases; unmatched bases: 11. Germline V gene data show CDR1 as MNHEY and CDR2 as SVGAGI. This CDR3 contains 16 residues. CDR3 residues: CASSNTGQGEPDTQYF. CDR3 sequence (DNA): TGTGCCAGCAGCAACACGGGACAGGGAGAACCAGATACGCAGTATTTT.

Judged by abundance, this clonotype is medium-sized. The V call is TRBV5-1, the J call TRBJ2-6; D is unclear. This CDR3 is built from 18 residues. The V gene's germline CDR1 is SGHRS and CDR2 YFSETQ. The V gene lost 0 bases and the J gene lost 0 bases, with 13 bases spanning the gap. CDR3 bases: TGCGCCAGCAGCTTGGCACGGACGATGAGCTCTGGGGCCAACGTCCTGACTTTC. Protein: CASSLARTMSSGANVLTF.

This clonotype is medium-sized by share. The rearrangement joins TRBV7-2 to TRBJ2-5; 8 bases are shared with TRBD2. This CDR3 comprises 15 residues. The V gene's germline CDR1 is SGHTA and CDR2 FQGNSA. With 3 bases clipped from V and 0 bases from J, the junction kept 3 bases outside the gene matches. CDR3 DNA: TGTGCCAGCAGCTTTGTAGCGGGGAACCAAGAGACCCAGTACTTC. This codes for CASSFVAGNQETQYF.

This clonotype was picked up many times. The V and J genes are TRBV2 and TRBJ2-7; D not certain. The V end was cut by 0 bases, the J end by 0 bases, with 9 bases between. The CDR3 length is 15 residues. Germline V CDR1 and CDR2: SNHLY, FYNNEI. The DNA of the CDR3 is TGTGCCAGCAGTGAAGCAGGCTTTTCCTCCTACGAGCAGTACTTC. This translates into CASSEAGFSSYEQYF.

This clonotype has ten or more counts. The rearrangement links TRBV7-2 to TRBJ2-4; a possible D gene is TRBD1 (6 bases). The length of the CDR3 is 14 residues. The V gene's germline CDR1 is SGHTA and CDR2 FQGNSA. The ends were cut back, 0 bases at V and 8 bases at J, with 11 bases in the middle. The CDR3 here is CASSLAAGVDIQYF. Written as DNA, the CDR3 is TGTGCCAGCAGCTTAGCCGCAGGGGTGGACATTCAGTACTTC. Drawing the rest from reference TRBV7-2 and TRBJ2-4, the complete variable domain is GAGVSQSPSNKVTEKGKDVELRCDPISGHTALYWYRQSLGQGLEFLIYFQGNSAPDKSGLPSDRFSAERTGGSVSTLTIQRTQQEDSAVYLCASSLAAGVDIQYFGAGTRLSVL.

The sample holds a few counts of this clonotype. The chain links TRBV7-2 to TRBJ2-1; TRBD1 or TRBD2 may be the D gene (6 bases each). The germline CDR1 and CDR2 sequences are SGHTA and FQGNSA. The CDR3 runs to 14 residues. V lost 5 bases and J 8 bases, leaving 16 bases between the germline ends. In DNA form, the CDR3 reads TGTGCCAGCAGCCCCCCGGGGGCGGGCTATGAGCAGTTCTTC. Its protein is CASSPPGAGYEQFF.

This clonotype is classed as medium-sized. V gene TRBV9 combines with J gene TRBJ2-1; 9 positions match TRBD2. The V segment lost 1 base and the J segment 6 bases; nucleotides outside the gene matches: 5. The CDR3 length is 15 residues. Germline lookup yields CDR1 SGDLS and CDR2 YYNGEE. The CDR3 is CASSVTAGGFNEQFF. In DNA form, the CDR3 reads TGTGCCAGCAGCGTAACGGCGGGGGGGTTCAATGAGCAGTTCTTC. Complete variable domain (other parts from reference TRBV9 and TRBJ2-1): DSGVTQTPKHLITATGQRVTLRCSPRSGDLSVYWYQQSLDQGLQFLIQYYNGEERAKGNILERFSAQQFPDLHSELNLSSLELGDSALYFCASSVTAGGFNEQFFGPGTRLTVL.

This clonotype is labeled medium-sized. The rearrangement joins TRBV7-2 to TRBJ1-2, with D possibly matching TRBD1 (6 bases). This CDR3 has 13 amino acids. CDR1 and CDR2 (germline): SGHTA, FQGNSA. Trimming removed 5 bases from V and 2 bases from J, with 9 bases in between. The CDR3 sequence: CASSPGQNYGYTF. The CDR3 DNA follows: TGTGCCAGCAGCCCGGGACAAAACTATGGCTACACCTTC.

This clonotype was picked up many times. The chain carries TRBV5-4 and TRBJ2-5, with TRBD1 matching over 7 bases. Germline CDR1 SGHNT, CDR2 YYREEE (reference sequence). Losses at the gene ends were 1 base for V and 7 bases for J; bases not matched to a gene: 7. The CDR3 length is 14 residues. The CDR3 DNA follows: TGTGCCAGCAGCTTGCAGGGCCGACAGGGGACCCAGTACTTC. It yields the protein CASSLQGRQGTQYF.

This clonotype was seen many times. CDR3 protein: CASSLMGLGGSNQPQHF. The CDR3 DNA follows: TGTGCCAGCAGTCTCATGGGGTTGGGGGGTAGCAATCAGCCCCAGCATTTT. J is TRBJ1-5 and V is TRBV2; tentatively, D is TRBD1 (5 bases). The CDR3 is 17 amino acids. CDR1 is SNHLY and CDR2 is FYNNEI in the germline V gene. The V and J ends lost 5 bases and 0 bases respectively, with 17 bases between them.

This clonotype has a count of ten or more. The rearrangement uses TRBV7-8 and TRBJ2-3; 7 bases map to TRBD2. The junction had 4 bases not matched to a gene; V was cut back by 5 bases and J by 2 bases. CDR3 length: 14 amino acids. The germline CDR1 and CDR2 sequences are SGHVS and FQNEAQ. The CDR3 DNA sequence: TGTGCCAGCAGCCCGGGGAGGGTCACAGATACGCAGTATTTT. This encodes CASSPGRVTDTQYF.

This clonotype has a count of ten or more. The chain has TRBV19 and TRBJ2-2; 13 bases line up with TRBD2. The CDR3 totals 16 residues. V was pared by 8 bases and J by 7 bases, with 10 bases of the junction left unmatched. In germline, CDR1 is LNHDA, CDR2 SQIVND (reference sequence). CDR3 sequence (DNA): TGTGCCAGTTCGAGGACTAGCGGGGGTAGGGTCGGGGAGCTGTTTTTT. Translated: CASSRTSGGRVGELFF.

This clonotype was picked up many times. This rearrangement joins TRBV4-3 to TRBJ1-2; TRBD1 might be the D (5 bases). Germline assignment: CDR1 LGHNA and CDR2 YSLEER. V dropped 4 bases and J dropped 5 bases, with 14 bases sitting between them. This CDR3 has 14 residues. CDR3 loop: CASSLRWGAYGYTF. In DNA, the CDR3 is TGCGCCAGCAGCCTAAGATGGGGCGCGTATGGCTACACCTTC.

Ten or more counts support this clonotype. This chain links TRBV2 with TRBJ2-7; 12 nucleotides agree with TRBD2. Looked up from germline, CDR1 is SNHLY and CDR2 is FYNNEI. The ends lost 6 bases at V and 4 bases at J; junction bases unmatched: 4. There are 14 residues in the CDR3. The DNA of the CDR3 is TGTGCCAGCAGGTCGACTAGCGGGGGTTACGAGCAGTACTTC. It codes for CASRSTSGGYEQYF.

This clonotype was observed at least ten times. The rearrangement uses TRBV20-1 and TRBJ2-1, with 9 bases fitting TRBD2. Trimming at V came to 0 bases and at J to 6 bases, leaving 9 bases not matched to a gene. This CDR3 is built from 16 residues. The germline V gene has CDR1 DFQATT and CDR2 SNEGSKA (reference sequence). CDR3 DNA: TGCAGTGCTAGAGATCTGCTAGCGGGGAGGCTCAATGAGCAGTTCTTC. Its protein is CSARDLLAGRLNEQFF.

There are many counts of this clonotype. The rearrangement links TRBV6-6 to TRBJ2-7, with D perhaps being TRBD1 or TRBD2 (5 bases each). The V gene lost 0 bases and the J gene lost 0 bases, with 9 bases spanning the gap. The germline V gene has CDR1 MNHNY and CDR2 SVGAGI (reference sequence). The CDR3 runs 15 residues. CDR3 sequence reads: CASSYSGAFSYEQYF. The CDR3 nucleotides read TGTGCCAGCAGTTACTCCGGGGCCTTCTCCTACGAGCAGTACTTC.

Within the sample, this clonotype is medium-sized. The chain combines TRBV11-2 with TRBJ2-2; TRBD1 agrees at 9 bases. Losses at the gene ends were 7 bases for V and 5 bases for J; bases not matched to a gene: 8. From germline, CDR1 is SGHAT and CDR2 FQNNGV. The CDR3 runs 15 residues. CDR3 sequence: CASTGTGRRTGELFF. The CDR3 bases are TGTGCCAGCACCGGGACAGGGCGTAGGACCGGGGAGCTGTTTTTT.

The table lists this clonotype with a count of one. At one of its ends the junction is not consistent with the germline gene, which may arise from a read error. The genes are TRBV7-9 and TRBJ2-2; D is possibly TRBD2 (5 bases). This CDR3 contains 16 residues. The germline CDR1 and CDR2 sequences are SEHNR and FQNEAQ (reference sequence). The CDR3 coding sequence is TGTGCCAGCAGGAAAAACCGAGACGGCGACACCGGGGAGCTGATTTTT. It translates to CASRKNRDGDTGELIF. Drawing the rest from reference TRBV7-9 and TRBJ2-2, the complete variable domain is DTGVSQNPRHKITKRGQNVTFRCDPISEHNRLYWYRQTLGQGPEFLTYFQNEAQLEKSRLLSDRFSAERPKGSFSTLEIQRTEQGDSAMYLCASRKNRDGDTGELIFGEGSRLTVL.

This clonotype has a count of ten or more. This chain joins TRBV27 and TRBJ1-5; the D is unclear. CDR3 length: 13 residues. The germline V gene encodes CDR1 MNHEY and CDR2 SMNVEV (reference sequence). Trimming shortened V by 3 bases and J by 1 base, and 4 bases separated the two germline ends. For the CDR3, the DNA is TGTGCCAGCAGTTTCAAGAGCAATCAGCCCCAGCATTTT. Amino acids: CASSFKSNQPQHF.

This clonotype was observed many times. This sequence joins TRBV28 and TRBJ2-3, with no clear D. With 7 bases removed from V and 0 bases from J, the gap between germline ends came to 14 bases. CDR1 is MDHEN, CDR2 SYDVKM, per germline. This CDR3 comprises 15 residues. This CDR3 is CASNPWLGSTDTQYF. The CDR3 DNA sequence: TGTGCCAGCAACCCGTGGCTAGGCAGCACAGATACGCAGTATTTT. The full variable domain, in which reference TRBV28 and TRBJ2-3 provide the parts outside the CDR3, is DVKVTQSSRYLVKRTGEKVFLECVQDMDHENMFWYRQDPGLGLRLIYFSYDVKMKEKGDIPEGYSVSREKKERFSLILESASTNQTSMYLCASNPWLGSTDTQYFGPGTRLTVL.

This clonotype is labeled medium-sized. The CDR3 nucleotides are TGCAGTGCTGAAAGGTCCACAGATACGCAGTATTTT. Translation: CSAERSTDTQYF. The chain links TRBV20-1 to TRBJ2-3; D unclear. V gave up 5 bases and J gave up 2 bases, with 8 bases separating them. The CDR3 runs to 12 residues. CDR1 and CDR2 from the germline V gene are DFQATT and SNEGSKA (reference sequence).

This clonotype occurred many times. J is TRBJ1-6 and V is TRBV5-4, with 9 bases matching TRBD1. CDR3 length equals 15 residues. V shed 4 bases and J 4 bases; nucleotides not matched to a gene: 3. Germline V CDR1 and CDR2: SGHNT, YYREEE (reference sequence). The CDR3 nucleotides are TGTGCCAGCAGCCGGACAGGGGTTTATAATTCACCCCTCCACTTT. This translates into CASSRTGVYNSPLHF.

By proportion, this clonotype is medium-sized (0.01 to 0.1%). The rearrangement joins TRBV3-1 to TRBJ1-5; D call uncertain. The CDR3 consists of 12 residues. V lost 1 base to trimming and J lost 6 bases, with 4 bases between them. Per germline, CDR1 LGHDT and CDR2 YNNKEL (reference sequence). The CDR3 loop reads CASSQGGQPQHF. The CDR3 DNA follows: TGTGCCAGCAGCCAAGGGGGTCAGCCCCAGCATTTT.

This chain connects TRBV29-1 to TRBJ2-2, with D unresolved. Germline loops: CDR1 SQVTM, CDR2 ANQGSEA. V was clipped by 5 bases and J by 6 bases, with 13 bases between them. The length of the CDR3 is 13 residues. The CDR3 sequence: CSVLWGRAGELFF. The CDR3, as DNA: TGCAGCGTTCTCTGGGGAAGAGCCGGGGAGCTGTTTTTT.

This clonotype was observed at least ten times. The CDR3 sequence is CATSRDAVANYGYTF. CDR3 bases: TGTGCCACCAGCAGAGATGCGGTAGCTAACTATGGCTACACCTTC. The chain employs TRBV15 and TRBJ1-2; D is ambiguous. Per germline, CDR1 LNHNV and CDR2 YYDKDF (reference sequence). V lost 0 bases and J 0 bases, leaving 8 bases between the germline ends. CDR3 length: 15 amino acids. Filled out from reference TRBV15 and TRBJ1-2, the complete variable domain reads DAMVIQNPRYQVTQFGKPVTLSCSQTLNHNVMYWYQQKSSQAPKLLFHYYDKDFNNEADTPDNFQSRRPNTSFCFLDIRSPGLGDTAMYLCATSRDAVANYGYTFGSGTRLTVV.

Many counts were recorded for this clonotype. The J gene is TRBJ2-1, the V gene TRBV4-3; D is unresolved. V lost 0 bases to trimming and J lost 5 bases, with 5 bases between them. Germline V gives CDR1 LGHNA, CDR2 YSLEER. The CDR3 covers 13 residues. CDR3 sequence reads: CASSQDWDNEQFF. The CDR3 DNA is TGCGCCAGCAGCCAAGATTGGGACAATGAGCAGTTCTTC.

Ten or more counts support this clonotype. The chain links TRBV5-1 to TRBJ2-3; D is ambiguous. The V end was cut by 0 bases, the J end by 0 bases, with 14 bases between. The CDR3 spans 17 residues. Germline V lookup: CDR1 SGHRS, CDR2 YFSETQ. This CDR3 is CASSLVPWTDSTDTQYF. CDR3 sequence (DNA): TGCGCCAGCAGCTTGGTTCCGTGGACCGATAGCACAGATACGCAGTATTTT.

Ten or more counts support this clonotype. J is TRBJ2-3 and V is TRBV29-1, with 9 bases fitting TRBD1. CDR3 length equals 14 residues. Germline V gene data show CDR1 as SQVTM and CDR2 as ANQGSEA. The ends lost 7 bases at V and 4 bases at J; junction bases unmatched: 9. The CDR3 DNA follows: TGCAGCGGCACCCCCGGGACAGGGTCAGATACGCAGTATTTT. Its translation is CSGTPGTGSDTQYF.

This clonotype was counted at least ten times. The V call is TRBV12-3 or TRBV12-4, the J call TRBJ1-2; D is uncertain. CDR3 length equals 13 residues. V was shortened by 1 base and J by 7 bases, with 10 bases between the two germline ends. The CDR3 spells CASSLVGFGGYTF. CDR3 DNA sequence: TGTGCCAGCAGTTTAGTTGGATTTGGTGGCTACACCTTC.

This clonotype came up many times. This chain links TRBV10-3 with TRBJ2-2; TRBD2 might be the D (6 bases). Trimming pared 2 bases from V and 3 bases from J, leaving 10 bases between. This CDR3 has 15 amino acids. The germline CDR1 and CDR2 sequences are ENHRY and SYGVKD. The CDR3 region has the DNA TGTGCCATCAGTGAGCGAAGGGAGGACACCGGGGAGCTGTTTTTT. Residues: CAISERREDTGELFF.

By sample fraction, this clonotype is medium-sized (0.01 to 0.1%). This chain joins TRBV5-1 and TRBJ2-5; 8 bases are a match to TRBD2. The CDR3 has 17 residues. Per the germline V gene, CDR1 is SGHRS and CDR2 is YFSETQ. Unmatched junction bases numbered 10, after V lost 1 base and J lost 2 bases. This CDR3 is CASSLNPAGASQETQYF. The DNA for the CDR3 is TGCGCCAGCAGCTTGAACCCAGCGGGGGCTTCACAAGAGACCCAGTACTTC.